Below, 13 T cell receptor beta chains from the same sample are listed, as sequenced in a study of T cell repertoires in cytomegalovirus infection. TCRdb recomputed calls from the reads with MiXCR, one row per CDR3 protein. The sample contains about 330,000 distinct CDR3 sequences, approximately 35% of which appear only once. Antigens of these TCRs are unknown. Sequencing used cultured PBMCs, obtained from culture after CMV antigen stimulation. The origin of the receptors is a human donor in good health (CMV status not recorded). Some clones in this sample may be carry-over from other donors' samples.

This clonotype was seen more than once but under ten times. The chain is built from TRBV12-3 or TRBV12-4 and TRBJ2-1; weak D call: TRBD2 (5 bases). V was trimmed by 2 bases and J by 6 bases, leaving 14 bases between them. This CDR3 is built from 15 residues. CDR3 region: CASSLTGSSLNEQFF. The CDR3 nucleotides read TGTGCCAGCAGTTTAACGGGATCCTCCCTCAATGAGCAGTTCTTC.

In this sample, this clonotype turned up a few times. The V and J genes are TRBV19 and TRBJ2-5; perhaps TRBD1 as D (5 bases). Germline CDR1 is LNHDA and CDR2 is SQIVND (reference sequence). V shed 6 bases and J shed 4 bases, with 15 bases lying between them. The CDR3 length is 14 residues. CDR3 coding DNA: TGTGCCAGTAGGACGACCCCTCAGGGAGAGACCCAGTACTTC. It specifies CASRTTPQGETQYF.

Regarding this clonotype: One junction end disagrees with the germline gene, perhaps due to a read error. The chain is built from TRBV6-6 and TRBJ2-1, with D tentatively TRBD2 (6 bases). Germline assignment: CDR1 MNHNY and CDR2 SVGAGI (reference sequence). The CDR3 length is 16 residues. In DNA form, the CDR3 reads TGTGCCAGCAGTCTTCTCGGGGGTAGCATGATGAATGAGAAGTTCTTC. Translated: CASSLLGGSMMNEKFF.

This clonotype was counted once. The chain employs TRBV28 and TRBJ1-2; D is perhaps TRBD1 (5 bases). V lost 5 bases, J lost 3 bases, and 10 bases lay in between. The germline CDR1 and CDR2 sequences are MDHEN and SYDVKM. The length of the CDR3 is 13 residues. The CDR3 DNA reads TGTGCCAGCAGTCTCAGGGTATACTATGGCTACACCTTC. This codes for CASSLRVYYGYTF.

V and J are TRBV12-3 or TRBV12-4 and TRBJ2-5; 9 bases line up with TRBD1. V was pared by 6 bases and J by 7 bases, with 12 bases of the junction left unmatched. The length of the CDR3 is 15 residues. The CDR3 spells CASSYRDRASGTQYF. Here the CDR3 DNA reads TGTGCCAGCAGCTACCGGGACAGGGCGTCGGGGACCCAGTACTTC.

This clonotype was counted only a few times. This rearrangement joins TRBV7-2 to TRBJ2-3; no reliable D call. The CDR3 is 14 amino acids. Germline CDR1 is SGHTA and CDR2 is FQGNSA. V was clipped by 1 base and J by 6 bases, with 11 bases between them. The CDR3 region has the DNA TGTGCCAGCAGCTTAGATCAAGTTTTGGATACGCAGTATTTT. Protein product: CASSLDQVLDTQYF.

The sample holds a few counts of this clonotype. The J gene is TRBJ2-5, the V gene TRBV28; D is ambiguous. CDR1 is MDHEN, CDR2 SYDVKM, per germline. The CDR3 has 17 amino acids. Trimming took 5 bases from V and 3 from J, leaving 22 bases between them. The CDR3 protein is CASSPSSSSSSKETQYF. The CDR3 DNA reads as TGTGCCAGCAGTCCCTCCAGTTCGAGCTCCTCCAAAGAGACCCAGTACTTC.

The V call is TRBV20-1, the J call TRBJ2-5; D gene unclear. Between the trimmed V and J ends, which lost 0 bases and 5 bases, there was a span of 13 bases. Germline V gene lookup returns CDR1 DFQATT and CDR2 SNEGSKA (reference sequence). This CDR3 region has 14 residues. CDR3 sequence (DNA): TGCAGTGCTAGAGATCCTTCGGTTGGGGAGACCCAGTACTTC. Encoded protein: CSARDPSVGETQYF.

This clonotype was seen more than once but under ten times. CDR3 in DNA: TGTGCCAGCAGTTTTTTCAGGGGGCCTGGCTACACCTTC. Protein sequence: CASSFFRGPGYTF. The V and J genes are TRBV12-3 or TRBV12-4 and TRBJ1-2; 8 bases map to TRBD1. J gave up 7 bases and V 3 bases, and 4 bases lay outside the gene matches. The CDR3 is 13 residues long.

In nucleotides, the CDR3 is TGTGCCAGCAGCCAGTTCTCCTACAATGAGCAGTTCTTC. As protein: CASSQFSYNEQFF. The chain links TRBV14 to TRBJ2-1, with D hard to call. Deletions cut 3 bases from V and 0 bases from J, with 3 bases between. The CDR3 runs 13 residues. From germline, CDR1 is SGHDN and CDR2 FVKESK.

This clonotype has a count of ten or more. V gene TRBV6-6 combines with J gene TRBJ2-5, with 10 bases aligning to TRBD2. The junction had 3 bases not matched to a gene; V was cut back by 6 bases and J by 2 bases. This CDR3 is 14 amino acids long. Germline CDR1 MNHNY, CDR2 SVGAGI (reference sequence). The CDR3 region has the DNA TGTGCCAGCAGCTGGACTAGCGGACAAGAGACCCAGTACTTC. The encoded protein is CASSWTSGQETQYF.

This clonotype turned up a few times. The J gene is TRBJ2-7, the V gene TRBV7-2, with D tentatively TRBD2 (6 bases). The V gene's germline CDR1 is SGHTA and CDR2 FQGNSA. The CDR3 has 14 amino acids. Trimming removed 5 bases at V and 4 bases at J, with 15 bases between. CDR3 DNA sequence: TGTGCCAGCAGCACCAGTGGGGGGAAATACGAGCAGTACTTC. Its translation is CASSTSGGKYEQYF.

The chain has TRBV27 and TRBJ2-2; 9 nucleotides agree with TRBD2. Trimming took 0 bases from V and 4 from J; bases not matched to a gene: 6. Per the germline V gene, CDR1 is MNHEY and CDR2 is SMNVEV (reference sequence). This CDR3 has 17 amino acids. CDR3 residues: CASSLSWLAGTTGELFF. DNA of the CDR3: TGTGCCAGCAGTTTATCGTGGCTAGCGGGGACCACCGGGGAGCTGTTTTTT.